This is a list of T cell receptor beta chains from one sample in a study of T cell changes during pregnancy in multiple sclerosis. Using immunoSEQ multiplex PCR, the repertoire was profiled, and TCRdb retains in-frame clones only, with some absent. The data hold about 92,000 clones, with roughly 93% observed a single time. The specimen comprised peripheral blood, sampled in the third trimester of pregnancy. The receptors stem from a female donor with multiple sclerosis, enrolled in a pregnancy study. Each CDR3 is given with its conserved first and last residue. Only some rows state a clone size, as once, few, many or a class for expanded clones.

V: TRBV6-5
size: -
CDR3: CASRGQGSGANVLTF

V: TRBV7-6
size: -
CDR3: CASSLDLNYEQYF

V: TRBV6-1
size: -
CDR3: CASSEIRVQPQHF

V: TRBV6-1
size: -
CDR3: CASSVDSGSPAEQYF

V: TRBV19
size: once
CDR3: CASGGVDFNQPQHF

V: TRBV4-2
size: -
CDR3: CASSQKGGADSYEQYF

V: TRBV9
size: -
CDR3: CASERRSGGYTF

V: TRBV4-1
size: -
CDR3: CASSQDLDSTDTQYF

V: TRBV10-3
size: -
CDR3: CAISPQGTALQSDGYTF

V: TRBV4-1
size: few
CDR3: CASSSLTGRDTEAFF

V: TRBV4-1
size: once
CDR3: CASSQVPVSFADTQYF

V: TRBV18
size: few
CDR3: CASSLDSTKGNEQFF

V: TRBV6-5
size: -
CDR3: CATSWAPVSGELFF

V: TRBV10-3
size: -
CDR3: CAIRQVAGGPYEQYF

V: TRBV2
size: -
CDR3: CASSGPGQLAKNIQYF

V: TRBV5-1
size: once
CDR3: CASSVDGQGPTEAFF

V: TRBV11-3
size: -
CDR3: CASSLLAGADEQFF

V: TRBV19
size: -
CDR3: CASKEDYTDTQYF

V: TRBV19
size: -
CDR3: CASSIPGQGARQPQHF

V: TRBV5-1
size: -
CDR3: CASRGQGQKLFF

V: TRBV19
size: -
CDR3: CASSTYRGRDEAFF

V: TRBV5-1
size: -
CDR3: CASSPPGLAGGYSNTGELFF

V: TRBV29-1
size: -
CDR3: CSVEDLTGKGYTF

V: TRBV6-1
size: -
CDR3: CASSADGGLFF

V: TRBV19
size: -
CDR3: CASSTPRDRVNTEAFF

V: TRBV19
size: -
CDR3: CASSIKHANTGELFF

V: TRBV28
size: -
CDR3: CASSSGLAGAGADTQYF

V: TRBV29-1
size: once
CDR3: CSVPAGKQFF

V: TRBV29-1
size: -
CDR3: CSVGGHEQYF

V: TRBV7-8
size: -
CDR3: CASSPDISYEQYF

V: TRBV5-1
size: -
CDR3: CASESGSTYNEQFF

V: TRBV19
size: -
CDR3: CASSSQTGAQLVTEAFF

V: TRBV7-8
size: -
CDR3: CASSVLSGRVNEQFF

V: TRBV2
size: -
CDR3: CASRQKTSPQETQYF

V: TRBV11-2
size: -
CDR3: CASSPYRLEVETQYF

V: TRBV28
size: -
CDR3: CASSLLSGTGVEETQYF

V: TRBV19
size: -
CDR3: CASSSTTGWADTQYF

V: TRBV6-1
size: -
CDR3: CASSEVIAKADGYTF

V: TRBV15
size: -
CDR3: CATSTGNEQFF

V: TRBV5-6
size: -
CDR3: CASSSRLAGGPNYNEQFF

V: TRBV28
size: -
CDR3: CASSLGTGGSLKQYF

V: TRBV6-5
size: -
CDR3: CASKTGLALHNEQFF

V: TRBV28
size: -
CDR3: CASSTTGTVSEQFF